This T cell receptor (beta chain) derives from a study of T cells after yellow fever vaccination. Background on the study: SMART-Seq v4 Ultra Low Input handled preparation of low-cell-number fractions. Whole-study findings and limits: The secondary response showed a weaker magnitude and a faster peak, day 5 versus 15.

Turning to this clonotype: Its antigen remains unknown. A read error may explain this, as a much larger clone is one base away.

Synthesis of TCR cDNA relied on 5'RACE template switching, which attached a universal primer site and UMIs. TCRdb passed the 5' RACE reads through MiXCR, listing each CDR3 protein once. Of some 600,000 distinct CDR3 sequences listed, more than 9% are singletons. The CDR3 contains 13 residues. CDR1 and CDR2 (germline): SGDLS, YYNGEE. V was trimmed by 0 bases and J by 0 bases, leaving 3 bases between them. This specimen consisted of PBMCs, obtained on the day of the yellow fever booster vaccination. The gene calls are TRBV9 and TRBJ1-1, with D hard to call. The clonotype comes from a man under 40 who received the YFV17D yellow fever vaccine. CDR3 loop: CASSVDLNTEAFF. The CDR3 nucleotides read TGTGCCAGCAGCGTAGATCTGAACACTGAAGCTTTCTTT.